The 5 T cell receptor beta chains below were found in one sample sequenced in a study of HIV-infected patients and healthy controls. TCRdb processed the 5' RACE reads anew with MiXCR; each CDR3 protein has one entry. The repertoire has around 62,000 distinct CDR3 sequences, roughly a fifth of them found once; the top ten carry approximately 1.5%. Sequencing was carried out using CD4+ T cells from blood. The receptors derive from a human donor in good health.

The rearrangement uses TRBV20-1 and TRBJ2-7; D ambiguous. The CDR3 is 13 amino acids. CDR1 and CDR2 (germline): DFQATT, SNEGSKA (reference sequence). With 6 bases removed from V and 4 bases from J, the gap between germline ends came to 16 bases. This CDR3 is CSASTTSKYEQYF. CDR3 in DNA: TGCAGTGCGAGCACGACAAGCAAATACGAGCAGTACTTC.

V and J are TRBV3-1 and TRBJ2-1; D is possibly TRBD2 (5 bases). This CDR3 is 13 amino acids long. V was trimmed by 0 bases and J by 9 bases, leaving 9 bases between them. The germline V gene has CDR1 LGHDT and CDR2 YNNKEL (reference sequence). CDR3 sequence (DNA): TGTGCCAGCAGCCAAGAGGTAGGACTTGAGCAGTTCTTC. This codes for CASSQEVGLEQFF.

This clonotype was seen many times. The genes are TRBV12-3 or TRBV12-4 and TRBJ2-7; weak D call: TRBD1 (6 bases). This CDR3 is 14 amino acids long. V was cut by 6 bases and J by 2 bases, with 14 bases left in between. The CDR3 region has the DNA TGTGCCAGCAGCCCCGGGGACACCACCTACGAGCAGTACTTC. It is translated as CASSPGDTTYEQYF.

V usage is TRBV20-1 and J usage is TRBJ2-7, with TRBD1 matching 7 bases. The CDR3 loop spans 14 amino acids. Trimming at V came to 6 bases and at J to 9 bases, leaving 17 bases not matched to a gene. Germline V gene data show CDR1 as DFQATT and CDR2 as SNEGSKA (reference sequence). CDR3 bases: TGCAGTGCGTTAGACGGGACAGAATTTACGAGGCAGTACTTC. It encodes CSALDGTEFTRQYF.

This clonotype was observed a few times. The V and J genes are TRBV7-2 and TRBJ2-4; TRBD2 agrees at 11 bases. Germline trimming cut 5 bases from V and 1 base from J; bases unmatched to any gene: 7. The CDR3 runs to 17 residues. Looked up from germline, CDR1 is SGHTA and CDR2 is FQGNSA. The CDR3 DNA sequence: TGTGCCAGCAGCCCCGGCCCTAGCGGGAGGGCCAAAAACATTCAGTACTTC. As protein: CASSPGPSGRAKNIQYF.